One and the same sample provided the 27 T cell receptor beta chains below, sequenced in a study of cytomegalovirus exposure and HLA in healthy donors. A multiplex PCR was run with 60 Vbeta primers and 13 Jbeta primers. Assay: immunoSEQ multiplex PCR; the TCRdb copy retains only in-frame clones and omits some. In the table there are about 220,000 clones, 80% to 85% of which are singletons. The sequencing sample was made of PBMCs. Receptors were obtained from a boy aged 2-9 years in good health and CMV-seronegative.

The V call is TRBV7-9, the J call TRBJ2-1, with 7 bases matching TRBD2. This CDR3 is built from 15 residues. J was trimmed by 0 bases and V by 4 bases; bases with no gene match: 3. Germline-derived CDR1 and CDR2 are SEHNR and FQNEAQ (reference sequence). The CDR3 protein is CASSYLADSYNEQFF. The CDR3 DNA reads TGTGCCAGCAGCTACCTAGCGGACTCCTACAATGAGCAGTTCTTC.

The V call is TRBV27, the J call TRBJ2-7; 9 bases align to TRBD1. Germline V lookup: CDR1 MNHEY, CDR2 SMNVEV (reference sequence). The CDR3 consists of 16 residues. V shed 0 bases, J shed 0 bases, and the junction held 3 bases outside the gene matches. CDR3 sequence: CASSLSGTGSSYEQYF. The CDR3 DNA reads as TGTGCCAGCAGTTTATCAGGGACAGGGAGCTCCTACGAGCAGTACTTC.

The chain has TRBV5-1 and TRBJ1-2, with D uncertain. Germline values: CDR1 SGHRS, CDR2 YFSETQ. The CDR3 consists of 15 residues. With 4 bases removed from V and 4 bases from J, the gap between germline ends came to 17 bases. The CDR3 here is CASSPLTGSSYGYTF. The CDR3, as DNA: TGCGCCAGCAGCCCCTTGACCGGGAGCTCCTATGGCTACACCTTC. Supplemented by reference TRBV5-1 and TRBJ1-2, the full variable domain reads KAGVTQTPRYLIKTRGQQVTLSCSPISGHRSVSWYQQTPGQGLQFLFEYFSETQRNKGNFPGRFSGRQFSNSRSEMNVSTLELGDSALYLCASSPLTGSSYGYTFGSGTRLTVV.

The chain employs TRBV5-6 and TRBJ1-3; tentative D call: TRBD1 (5 bases). Germline CDR1 SGHDT, CDR2 YYEEEE. This CDR3 region has 14 residues. Deletions cut 3 bases from V and 0 bases from J, with 7 bases between. The CDR3 DNA sequence: TGTGCCAGCAGCTGGGGGGGCTCTGGAAACACCATATATTTT. The encoded protein is CASSWGGSGNTIYF. The complete variable domain, with remaining parts taken from reference TRBV5-6 and TRBJ1-3, reads DAGVTQSPTHLIKTRGQQVTLRCSPKSGHDTVSWYQQALGQGPQFIFQYYEEEERQRGNFPDRFSGHQFPNYSSELNVNALLLGDSALYLCASSWGGSGNTIYFGEGSWLTVV.

The chain carries TRBV6-6 and TRBJ2-3; maybe TRBD1 (5 bases). V lost 2 bases and J 3 bases, leaving 9 bases between the germline ends. This CDR3 has 14 residues. The germline V gene has CDR1 MNHNY and CDR2 SVGAGI (reference sequence). CDR3 sequence: CASSYQQGTDTQYF. The DNA for the CDR3 is TGTGCCAGCAGTTACCAGCAGGGAACAGATACGCAGTATTTT.

With respect to this clone: In the same sample, other DNA sequences code for this CDR3. The rearrangement joins TRBV30 to TRBJ1-2; 9 nucleotides align to TRBD1. Germline loops: CDR1 GTSNPN, CDR2 SVGIG (reference sequence). This CDR3 contains 14 residues. V shed 3 bases, J shed 2 bases, and the junction held 4 bases outside the gene matches. CDR3: CAWSPGTGNYGYTF. In DNA form, the CDR3 reads TGTGCCTGGAGCCCAGGGACAGGGAACTATGGCTACACCTTC.

This chain joins TRBV25-1 and TRBJ2-7; 8 positions match TRBD2. There are 13 residues in the CDR3. Per germline, CDR1 MGHDK and CDR2 SYGVNS. V lost 11 bases to trimming and J lost 2 bases; unmatched junction nucleotides: 8. CDR3 protein: CACSGAGAYEQYF. In DNA, the CDR3 is TGTGCCTGCTCCGGAGCGGGGGCCTACGAGCAGTACTTC.

Only a few counts were recorded for this clone. V is TRBV11-2 and J is TRBJ2-3; D is uncertain. V gave up 4 bases and J gave up 1 base, with 9 bases separating them. The CDR3 runs to 14 residues. CDR1 SGHAT and CDR2 FQNNGV come from the germline V gene. The CDR3 protein is CASSSMSRTDTQYF. DNA for the CDR3: TGTGCCAGCAGCTCCATGAGTCGCACAGATACGCAGTATTTT.

The gene calls are TRBV6-5 and TRBJ1-5; 8 bases fit TRBD1. There are 15 residues in the CDR3. J gave up 2 bases and V 5 bases, and 5 bases lay outside the gene matches. Germline V gene lookup returns CDR1 MNHEY and CDR2 SVGAGI. The CDR3 DNA is TGTGCCAGCAGTACCGGACAGGGTGGCAATCAGCCCCAGCATTTT. Protein: CASSTGQGGNQPQHF.

V and J are TRBV9 and TRBJ2-7; D might be TRBD1 (6 bases). V lost 5 bases, J lost 5 bases, and 20 bases lay in between. Germline V gene data show CDR1 as SGDLS and CDR2 as YYNGEE. CDR3 length: 15 residues. Here the CDR3 DNA reads TGTGCCAGCAGTCGGACCGACTACAGGGACCACGAGCAGTACTTC. This translates into CASSRTDYRDHEQYF.

The J gene is TRBJ1-2, the V gene TRBV19, with 9 bases that match TRBD1. The V and J ends lost 3 bases and 1 base, in that order; junction bases with no gene match: 9. Germline V gene sequence: CDR1 LNHDA, CDR2 SQIVND (reference sequence). CDR3 length: 17 residues. The CDR3 reads CASSIPDRGIDNYGYTF. In DNA form, the CDR3 reads TGTGCCAGTAGTATTCCCGACAGGGGGATAGATAACTATGGCTACACCTTC.

The chain is built from TRBV6-6 and TRBJ1-5; tentative D call: TRBD1 (6 bases). The CDR3 has 14 residues. With 9 bases removed from V and 4 bases from J, the gap between germline ends came to 16 bases. Germline assignment: CDR1 MNHNY and CDR2 SVGAGI (reference sequence). CDR3 in amino acids: CARTWGLGNQPQHF. The CDR3 nucleotides are TGTGCCAGAACATGGGGGCTTGGAAATCAGCCCCAGCATTTT.

The rearrangement links TRBV19 to TRBJ1-1, with TRBD1 identical over 10 bases. Germline CDR1 LNHDA, CDR2 SQIVND (reference sequence). This CDR3 spans 16 amino acids. V dropped 3 bases and J dropped 2; count of bases not matched to a gene: 6. For the CDR3, the DNA is TGTGCCAGTAGTATTATCGGGACAGGGGTAAACACTGAAGCTTTCTTT. Protein product: CASSIIGTGVNTEAFF. Filled out from reference TRBV19 and TRBJ1-1, the complete variable domain reads DGGITQSPKYLFRKEGQNVTLSCEQNLNHDAMYWYRQDPGQGLRLIYYSQIVNDFQKGDIAEGYSVSREKKESFPLTVTSAQKNPTAFYLCASSIIGTGVNTEAFFGQGTRLTVV.

J is TRBJ1-1 and V is TRBV10-3; TRBD1 is a possible D gene (6 bases). The CDR3 extends over 13 amino acids. V dropped 11 bases and J dropped 1 base, with 14 bases sitting between them. Germline V gene lookup returns CDR1 ENHRY and CDR2 SYGVKD. The CDR3 nucleotides read TGTGCCGCACAGGGAGTCACGAACACTGAAGCTTTCTTT. This encodes CAAQGVTNTEAFF.

The chain employs TRBV7-9 and TRBJ2-7, with D tentatively TRBD2 (5 bases). Trimming cost V 0 bases and J 6 bases, with 12 bases left between them. This CDR3 is built from 14 residues. Germline V gives CDR1 SEHNR, CDR2 FQNEAQ (reference sequence). This CDR3 reads CASSLAGDRGEQYF. As DNA, the CDR3 is TGTGCCAGCAGCTTAGCGGGAGATCGGGGCGAGCAGTACTTC. Together with reference TRBV7-9 and TRBJ2-7, the CDR3 gives the full variable domain: DTGVSQNPRHKITKRGQNVTFRCDPISEHNRLYWYRQTLGQGPEFLTYFQNEAQLEKSRLLSDRFSAERPKGSFSTLEIQRTEQGDSAMYLCASSLAGDRGEQYFGPGTRLTVT.

V gene TRBV7-9 combines with J gene TRBJ1-2; maybe TRBD1 (6 bases). Germline V CDR1 and CDR2: SEHNR, FQNEAQ (reference sequence). The CDR3 contains 15 residues. V lost 5 bases to trimming and J lost 5 bases, with 18 bases between them. As DNA, the CDR3 is TGTGCCAGCAGCCGTGCGACAGGTCTCGAGTATGGCTACACCTTC. As protein: CASSRATGLEYGYTF.

V gene TRBV15 combines with J gene TRBJ2-7; D may be TRBD1 (6 bases). CDR3 length: 17 residues. V shed 0 bases and J shed 2 bases, with 17 bases lying between them. Germline V CDR1 and CDR2: LNHNV, YYDKDF (reference sequence). The CDR3 reads CATSRDKVRGITYEQYF. CDR3 nucleotides: TGTGCCACCAGCAGAGATAAAGTAAGGGGGATTACCTACGAGCAGTACTTC.

This chain joins TRBV6-4 and TRBJ1-5; the match to TRBD1 covers 8 bases. The CDR3 totals 17 residues. Germline assignment: CDR1 MRHNA and CDR2 SNTAGT. V was clipped by 7 bases and J by 0 bases; unmatched bases: 11. CDR3 amino acids: CASTTWDRIYSNQPQHF. The CDR3 region has the DNA TGTGCCAGCACCACCTGGGACAGGATCTATAGCAATCAGCCCCAGCATTTT.

The chain carries TRBV5-1 and TRBJ2-2; 7 bases line up with TRBD1. Germline CDR1 SGHRS, CDR2 YFSETQ. Unmatched junction bases numbered 2, after V lost 0 bases and J lost 6 bases. The CDR3 is 14 amino acids. CDR3 in DNA: TGCGCCAGCAGCTTGGAAGGGGGCTCCGGGGAGCTGTTTTTT. The encoded protein is CASSLEGGSGELFF.

This rearrangement joins TRBV5-6 to TRBJ2-5, with D maybe TRBD1 (8 bases). Germline V gene data show CDR1 as SGHDT and CDR2 as YYEEEE. V lost 3 bases, J lost 5 bases, and 11 bases lay in between. CDR3 size: 13 residues. CDR3 loop: CASSYRGGETQYF. The CDR3 DNA reads as TGTGCCAGCAGCTACAGGGGGGGTGAGACCCAGTACTTC.

The V gene is TRBV6-6, the J gene TRBJ1-2; 10 positions agree with TRBD1. V trimming: 9 bases; J trimming: 8 bases; junction bases outside the gene matches: 9. The CDR3 is made up of 13 amino acids. Germline V CDR1 and CDR2: MNHNY, SVGAGI (reference sequence). The chain's CDR3 is CARKAGTGVGYTF. As DNA, the CDR3 is TGTGCCAGAAAAGCCGGGACAGGGGTCGGCTACACCTTC.

The chain employs TRBV6-1 and TRBJ2-7, with 7 bases matching TRBD2. The V and J ends lost 5 bases and 6 bases, in that order; junction bases with no gene match: 13. This CDR3 contains 15 residues. In germline, CDR1 is MNHNS, CDR2 SASEGT. For the CDR3, the DNA is TGTGCCAGCAGTAGAGCCCGAGGGACTATCAGCGAGCAGTACTTC. Amino acids: CASSRARGTISEQYF.

Regarding this clone: This sample also contains other DNA sequences that code for the same CDR3. The chain is built from TRBV27 and TRBJ1-5; D unresolved. The germline V gene encodes CDR1 MNHEY and CDR2 SMNVEV (reference sequence). Deletions cut 0 bases from V and 2 bases from J, with 2 bases between. The CDR3 has 13 residues. The CDR3 reads CASSLSGNQPQHF. The CDR3 DNA reads TGTGCCAGCAGTTTATCCGGCAATCAGCCCCAGCATTTT.

The CDR3 nucleotides are TGTGCCAGCAGTCTGACACCGGGACTAGCGGGAGTTAATGAGCAGTTCTTC. Encoded protein: CASSLTPGLAGVNEQFF. The chain links TRBV27 to TRBJ2-1; 14 nucleotides match TRBD2. The germline CDR1 and CDR2 sequences are MNHEY and SMNVEV (reference sequence). V gave up 5 bases and J gave up 7 bases; unmatched junction bases: 10. This CDR3 spans 17 amino acids.

The chain combines TRBV30 with TRBJ2-7; D is perhaps TRBD1 (6 bases). With 2 bases removed from V and 4 bases from J, the gap between germline ends came to 12 bases. The CDR3 extends over 13 amino acids. The germline gives CDR1 GTSNPN, CDR2 SVGIG (reference sequence). The CDR3 DNA follows: TGTGCCTGGAGTTCAGGGGATCGTTACGAGCAGTACTTC. This sequence encodes CAWSSGDRYEQYF.

The V gene is TRBV30, the J gene TRBJ1-1, with TRBD1 matching 8 bases. The germline V gene has CDR1 GTSNPN and CDR2 SVGIG (reference sequence). The V and J ends lost 5 bases and 4 bases, in that order; junction bases with no gene match: 6. This CDR3 comprises 13 residues. CDR3 sequence reads: CAWSGQGSTEAFF. CDR3 sequence (DNA): TGTGCCTGGTCAGGACAGGGAAGCACTGAAGCTTTCTTT.

Here the CDR3 DNA reads TGTGCCTGGACCGTCGGGACTAGCGGGGCTTACAATGAGCAGTTCTTC. It codes for CAWTVGTSGAYNEQFF. The J gene is TRBJ2-1, the V gene TRBV30; 13 bases are a match to TRBD2. There are 16 residues in the CDR3. With V trimmed by 4 bases and J by 4 bases, 7 bases remained unmatched. CDR1 GTSNPN and CDR2 SVGIG come from the germline V gene (reference sequence).